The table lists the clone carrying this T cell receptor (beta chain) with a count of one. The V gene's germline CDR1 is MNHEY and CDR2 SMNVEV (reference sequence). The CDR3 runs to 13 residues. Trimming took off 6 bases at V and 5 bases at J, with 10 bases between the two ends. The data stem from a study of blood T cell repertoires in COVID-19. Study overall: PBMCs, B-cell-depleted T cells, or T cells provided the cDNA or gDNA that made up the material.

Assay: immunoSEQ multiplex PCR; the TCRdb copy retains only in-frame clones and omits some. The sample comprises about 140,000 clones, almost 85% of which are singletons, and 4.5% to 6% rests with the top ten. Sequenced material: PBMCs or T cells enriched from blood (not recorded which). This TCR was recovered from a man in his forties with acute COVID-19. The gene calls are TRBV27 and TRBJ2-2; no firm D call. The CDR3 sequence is CASRRQPTGELFF. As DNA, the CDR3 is TGTGCCAGCAGGCGGCAGCCTACCGGGGAGCTGTTTTTT.